Below, one T cell receptor beta chain is given with its context. Its antigen is currently unknown. This specimen comes from a study of cytomegalovirus exposure and HLA in healthy donors. Notes on the study in general: With DRB1 most and HLA-C fewest, TCR association rates differed between HLA loci in a later analysis. Within the data, a cluster of highly shared sequence variants was likely a sequencing artifact.

Researchers ran the PCR with 60 Vbeta and 13 Jbeta primers. The method was immunoSEQ multiplex PCR; TCRdb's version includes in-frame clones alone and lacks a portion of them. This listing includes fewer than 150,000 clones. The CDR3 has 13 amino acids. CDR1 and CDR2 (germline): MNHEY, SMNVEV (reference sequence). After removal of 3 bases from V and 6 bases from J, the junction contained 5 bases not matched to a gene. The specimen was PBMCs. This chain links TRBV27 with TRBJ2-7, with 7 bases lining up with TRBD1. The clonotype originates from an older woman in good health and CMV-seronegative. DNA of the CDR3: TGTGCCAGCAGTTTGACAGGGACCCCCGAGCAGTACTTC. Translated, it gives CASSLTGTPEQYF.